The T cell receptor beta chain under discussion was sequenced for a study of glioma-infiltrating T cells after dendritic cell vaccination. Per germline, CDR1 LNHDA and CDR2 SQIVND (reference sequence). This CDR3 spans 13 amino acids. The V segment lost 8 bases and the J segment 7 bases; nucleotides outside the gene matches: 8. Clones were sequenced by immunoSEQ multiplex PCR, and TCRdb holds only the in-frame ones, with some missing. The table shows around 97,000 clones, with roughly 80% occurring only once. The material sequenced was blood, taken before dendritic cell vaccination. The chain carries TRBV19 and TRBJ1-2, with 9 bases aligning to TRBD1. The TCR sequence derives from a human donor with glioblastoma. The CDR3 sequence: CASRDREGVGYTF. The CDR3 region has the DNA TGTGCCAGTCGGGACAGGGAGGGGGTTGGCTACACCTTC.